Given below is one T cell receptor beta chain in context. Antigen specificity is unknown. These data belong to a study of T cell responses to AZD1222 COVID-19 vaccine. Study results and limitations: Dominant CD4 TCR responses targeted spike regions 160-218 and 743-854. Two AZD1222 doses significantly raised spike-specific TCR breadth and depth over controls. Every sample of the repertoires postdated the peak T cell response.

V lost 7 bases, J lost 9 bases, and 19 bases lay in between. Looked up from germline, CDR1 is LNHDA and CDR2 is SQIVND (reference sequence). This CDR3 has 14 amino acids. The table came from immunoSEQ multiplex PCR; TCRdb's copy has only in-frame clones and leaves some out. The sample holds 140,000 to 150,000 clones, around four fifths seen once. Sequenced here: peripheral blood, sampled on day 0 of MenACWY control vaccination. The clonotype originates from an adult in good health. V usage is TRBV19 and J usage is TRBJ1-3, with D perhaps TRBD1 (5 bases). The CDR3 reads CASIKMDDRFTIYF. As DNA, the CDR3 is TGTGCCAGTATCAAGATGGACGACAGATTCACCATATATTTT.